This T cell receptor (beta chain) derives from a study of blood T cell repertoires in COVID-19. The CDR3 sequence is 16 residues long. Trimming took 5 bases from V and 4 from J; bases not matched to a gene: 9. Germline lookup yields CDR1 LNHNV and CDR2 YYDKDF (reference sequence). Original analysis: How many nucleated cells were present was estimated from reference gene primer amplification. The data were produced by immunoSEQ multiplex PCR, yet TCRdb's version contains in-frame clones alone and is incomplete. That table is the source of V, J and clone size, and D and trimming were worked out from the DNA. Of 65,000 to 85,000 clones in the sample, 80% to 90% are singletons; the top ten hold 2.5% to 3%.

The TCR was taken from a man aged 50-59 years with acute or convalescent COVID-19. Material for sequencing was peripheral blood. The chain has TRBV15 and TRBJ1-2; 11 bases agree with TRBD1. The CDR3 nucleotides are TGTGCCACCAGCTCTATCTCCGGGACAGGGGGCTATGGCTACACCTTC. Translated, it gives CATSSISGTGGYGYTF. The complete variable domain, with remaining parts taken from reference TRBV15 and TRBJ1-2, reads DAMVIQNPRYQVTQFGKPVTLSCSQTLNHNVMYWYQQKSSQAPKLLFHYYDKDFNNEADTPDNFQSRRPNTSFCFLDIRSPGLGDTAMYLCATSSISGTGGYGYTFGSGTRLTVV.